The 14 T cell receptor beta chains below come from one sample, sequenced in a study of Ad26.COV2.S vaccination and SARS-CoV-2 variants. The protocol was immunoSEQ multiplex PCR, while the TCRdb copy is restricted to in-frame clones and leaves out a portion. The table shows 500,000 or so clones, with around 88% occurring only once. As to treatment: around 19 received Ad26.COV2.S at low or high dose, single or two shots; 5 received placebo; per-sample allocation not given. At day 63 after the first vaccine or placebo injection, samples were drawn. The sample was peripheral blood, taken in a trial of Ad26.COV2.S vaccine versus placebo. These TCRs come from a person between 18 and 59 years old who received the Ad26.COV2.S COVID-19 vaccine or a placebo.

The CDR3 DNA reads TGTGCCAGCAGCTCGTACTATACCGGGGAGCTGTTTTTT. It codes for CASSSYYTGELFF. The chain links TRBV11-2 to TRBJ2-2; unclear D gene. From germline, CDR1 is SGHAT and CDR2 FQNNGV. The CDR3 is 13 residues long. V was pared by 4 bases and J by 5 bases, with 8 bases between. The full variable domain, completed using reference TRBV11-2 and TRBJ2-2, is EAGVAQSPRYKIIEKRQSVAFWCNPISGHATLYWYQQILGQGPKLLIQFQNNGVVDDSQLPKDRFSAERLKGVDSTLKIQPAKLEDSAVYLCASSSYYTGELFFGEGSRLTVL.

The CDR3 region is CASSPAGGAGELFF. CDR3 bases: TGTGCCAGCAGCCCGGCGGGGGGGGCCGGGGAGCTGTTTTTT. The chain has TRBV5-4 and TRBJ2-2; the match to TRBD2 covers 9 bases. Germline lookup yields CDR1 SGHNT and CDR2 YYREEE (reference sequence). This CDR3 has 14 amino acids. The V segment lost 4 bases and the J segment 6 bases; nucleotides outside the gene matches: 4.

This CDR3 reads CASRRRQGRGNEQFF. As DNA, the CDR3 is TGTGCCAGCAGGCGTAGACAGGGAAGGGGCAATGAGCAGTTCTTC. V usage is TRBV28 and J usage is TRBJ2-1, with 7 nucleotides matching TRBD1. Looked up from germline, CDR1 is MDHEN and CDR2 is SYDVKM. With V trimmed by 6 bases and J by 6 bases, 11 bases remained unmatched. The CDR3 contains 15 residues.

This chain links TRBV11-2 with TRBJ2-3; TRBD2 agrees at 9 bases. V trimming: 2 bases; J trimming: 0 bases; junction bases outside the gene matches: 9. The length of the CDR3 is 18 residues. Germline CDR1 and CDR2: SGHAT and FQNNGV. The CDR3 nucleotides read TGTGCCAGCAGCTTACGAGCGGGAGGAGGGGCTAGCACAGATACGCAGTATTTT. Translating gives CASSLRAGGGASTDTQYF.

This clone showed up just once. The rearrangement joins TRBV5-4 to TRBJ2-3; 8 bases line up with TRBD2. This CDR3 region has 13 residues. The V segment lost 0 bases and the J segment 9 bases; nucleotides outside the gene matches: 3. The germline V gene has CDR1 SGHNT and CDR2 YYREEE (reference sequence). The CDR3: CASSLAGRDTQYF. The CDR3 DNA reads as TGTGCCAGCAGCTTGGCCGGGAGGGACACGCAGTATTTT.

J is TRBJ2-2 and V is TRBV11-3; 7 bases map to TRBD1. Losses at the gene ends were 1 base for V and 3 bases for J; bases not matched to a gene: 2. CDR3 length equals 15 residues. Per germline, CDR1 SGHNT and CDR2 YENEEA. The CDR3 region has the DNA TGTGCCAGCAGCTTAGGGGGGACAGACACCGGGGAGCTGTTTTTT. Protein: CASSLGGTDTGELFF.

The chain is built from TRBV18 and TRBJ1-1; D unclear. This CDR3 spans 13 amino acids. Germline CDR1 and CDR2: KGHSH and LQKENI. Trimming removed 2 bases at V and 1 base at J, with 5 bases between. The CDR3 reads CASSPDGNTEAFF. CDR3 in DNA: TGTGCCAGCTCACCAGACGGGAACACTGAAGCTTTCTTT.

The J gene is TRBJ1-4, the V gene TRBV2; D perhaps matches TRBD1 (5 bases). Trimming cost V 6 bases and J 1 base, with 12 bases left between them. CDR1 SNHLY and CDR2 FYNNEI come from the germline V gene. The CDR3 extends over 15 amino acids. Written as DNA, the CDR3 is TGTGCCAGCAGACAACACAGGATAACTAATGAAAAACTGTTTTTT. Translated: CASRQHRITNEKLFF.

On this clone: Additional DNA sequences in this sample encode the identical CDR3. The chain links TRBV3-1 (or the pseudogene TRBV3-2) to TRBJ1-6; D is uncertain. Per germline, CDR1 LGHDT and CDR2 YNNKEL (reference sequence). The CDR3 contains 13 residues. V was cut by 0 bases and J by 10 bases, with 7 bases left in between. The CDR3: CASSQEFGSPLHF. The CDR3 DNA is TGTGCCAGCAGCCAAGAATTTGGATCACCCCTCCACTTT.

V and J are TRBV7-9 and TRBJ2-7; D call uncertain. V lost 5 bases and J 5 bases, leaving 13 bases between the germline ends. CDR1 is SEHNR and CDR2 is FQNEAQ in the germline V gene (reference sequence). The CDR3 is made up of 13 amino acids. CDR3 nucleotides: TGTGCCAGCAGCCCCCTCCGCCAGCACGAGCAGTACTTC. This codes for CASSPLRQHEQYF. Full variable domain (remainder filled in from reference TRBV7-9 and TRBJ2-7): DTGVSQNPRHKITKRGQNVTFRCDPISEHNRLYWYRQTLGQGPEFLTYFQNEAQLEKSRLLSDRFSAERPKGSFSTLEIQRTEQGDSAMYLCASSPLRQHEQYFGPGTRLTVT.

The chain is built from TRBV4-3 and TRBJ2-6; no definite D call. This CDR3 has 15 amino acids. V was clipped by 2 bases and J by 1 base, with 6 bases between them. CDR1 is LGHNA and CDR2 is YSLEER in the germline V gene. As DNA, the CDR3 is TGCGCCAGCAGCCAAAGAGGTTCTGGGGCCAACGTCCTGACTTTC. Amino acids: CASSQRGSGANVLTF.

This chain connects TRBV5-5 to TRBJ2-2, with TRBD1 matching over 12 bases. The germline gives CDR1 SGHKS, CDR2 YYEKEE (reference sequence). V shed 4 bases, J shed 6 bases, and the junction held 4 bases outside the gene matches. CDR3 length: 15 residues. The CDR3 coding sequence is TGTGCCAGCAGCCCGGGACAGGGGGCCTCCGGGGAGCTGTTTTTT. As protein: CASSPGQGASGELFF.

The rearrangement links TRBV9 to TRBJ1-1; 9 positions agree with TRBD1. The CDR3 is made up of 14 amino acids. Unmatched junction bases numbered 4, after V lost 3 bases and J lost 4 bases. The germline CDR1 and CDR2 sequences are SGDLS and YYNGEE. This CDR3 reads CASSDGTGITEAFF. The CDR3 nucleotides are TGTGCCAGCAGCGACGGGACAGGGATCACTGAAGCTTTCTTT.

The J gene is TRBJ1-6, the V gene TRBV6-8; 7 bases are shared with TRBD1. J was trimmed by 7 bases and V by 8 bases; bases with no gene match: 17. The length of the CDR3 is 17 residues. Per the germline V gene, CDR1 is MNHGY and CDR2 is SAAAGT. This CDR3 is CASGGVTTTGFNSPLHF. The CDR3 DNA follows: TGTGCCAGCGGGGGGGTAACCACGACAGGGTTCAATTCACCCCTCCACTTT.